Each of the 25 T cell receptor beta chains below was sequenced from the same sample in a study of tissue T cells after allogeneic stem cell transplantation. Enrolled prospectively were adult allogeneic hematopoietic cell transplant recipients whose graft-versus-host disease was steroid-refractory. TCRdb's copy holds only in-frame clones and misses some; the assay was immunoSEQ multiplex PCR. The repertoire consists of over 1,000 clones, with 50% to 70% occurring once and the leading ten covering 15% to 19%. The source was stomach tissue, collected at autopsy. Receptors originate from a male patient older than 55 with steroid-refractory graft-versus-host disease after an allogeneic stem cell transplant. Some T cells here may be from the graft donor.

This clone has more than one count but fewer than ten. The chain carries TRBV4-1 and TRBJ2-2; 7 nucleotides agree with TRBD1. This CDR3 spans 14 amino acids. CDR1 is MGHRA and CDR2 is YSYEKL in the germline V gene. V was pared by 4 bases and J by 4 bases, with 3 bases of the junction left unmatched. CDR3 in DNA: TGCGCCAGCAGCCGAGACAGGGCCACCGGGGAGCTGTTTTTT. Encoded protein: CASSRDRATGELFF.

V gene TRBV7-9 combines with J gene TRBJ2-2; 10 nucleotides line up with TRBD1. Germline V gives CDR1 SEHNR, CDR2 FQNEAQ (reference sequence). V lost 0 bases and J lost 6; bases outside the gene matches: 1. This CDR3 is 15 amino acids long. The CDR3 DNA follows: TGTGCCAGCAGCTTAGCGACAGGGGGCCCCGGGGAGCTGTTTTTT. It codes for CASSLATGGPGELFF.

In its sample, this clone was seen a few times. CDR3 sequence reads: CASSSTTSTDTQYF. CDR3 DNA sequence: TGTGCCAGTAGTTCGACAACTAGCACAGATACGCAGTATTTT. This chain joins TRBV19 and TRBJ2-3, with D unclear. Germline V CDR1 and CDR2: LNHDA, SQIVND (reference sequence). Trimming took off 5 bases at V and 0 bases at J, with 9 bases between the two ends. The CDR3 spans 14 residues. Looking up the rest from reference TRBV19 and TRBJ2-3 gives the full variable domain: DGGITQSPKYLFRKEGQNVTLSCEQNLNHDAMYWYRQDPGQGLRLIYYSQIVNDFQKGDIAEGYSVSREKKESFPLTVTSAQKNPTAFYLCASSSTTSTDTQYFGPGTRLTVL.

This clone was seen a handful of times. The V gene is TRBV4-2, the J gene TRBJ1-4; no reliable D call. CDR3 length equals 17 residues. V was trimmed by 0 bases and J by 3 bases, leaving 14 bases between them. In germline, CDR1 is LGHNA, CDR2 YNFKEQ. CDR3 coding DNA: TGTGCCAGCAGCCAAGATCTGAAAGGTGCGCCTAATGAAAAACTGTTTTTT. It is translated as CASSQDLKGAPNEKLFF.

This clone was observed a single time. This CDR3 is CASSRGTGEVEQYF. CDR3 bases: TGTGCCAGCAGCCGAGGGACAGGGGAAGTCGAGCAGTACTTC. V is TRBV3-1 (or the pseudogene TRBV3-2) and J is TRBJ2-7, with 10 bases lining up with TRBD1. The trim removed 4 bases at V and 6 bases at J, leaving 6 bases unmatched. The CDR3 has 14 residues. Germline V gene lookup returns CDR1 LGHDT and CDR2 YNNKEL (reference sequence).

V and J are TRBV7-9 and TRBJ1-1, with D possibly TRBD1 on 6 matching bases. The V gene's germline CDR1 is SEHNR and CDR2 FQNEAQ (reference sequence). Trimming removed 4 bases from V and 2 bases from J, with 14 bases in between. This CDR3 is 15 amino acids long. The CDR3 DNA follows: TGTGCCAGCAGCTCCCCCCTACAGGGAAACACTGAAGCTTTCTTT. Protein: CASSSPLQGNTEAFF.

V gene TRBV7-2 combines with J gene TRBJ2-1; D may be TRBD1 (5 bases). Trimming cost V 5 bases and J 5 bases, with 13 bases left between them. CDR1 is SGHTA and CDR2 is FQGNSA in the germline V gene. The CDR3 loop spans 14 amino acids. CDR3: CASSHSTGNNEQFF. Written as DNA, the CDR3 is TGTGCCAGCAGCCATTCCACAGGAAACAATGAGCAGTTCTTC.

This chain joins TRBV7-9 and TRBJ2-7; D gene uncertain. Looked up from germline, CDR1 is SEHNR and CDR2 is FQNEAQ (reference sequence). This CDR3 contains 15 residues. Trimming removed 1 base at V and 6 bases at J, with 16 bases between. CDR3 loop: CASSLVESPQAEQYF. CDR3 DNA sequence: TGTGCCAGCAGCTTAGTAGAGTCGCCCCAAGCCGAGCAGTACTTC.

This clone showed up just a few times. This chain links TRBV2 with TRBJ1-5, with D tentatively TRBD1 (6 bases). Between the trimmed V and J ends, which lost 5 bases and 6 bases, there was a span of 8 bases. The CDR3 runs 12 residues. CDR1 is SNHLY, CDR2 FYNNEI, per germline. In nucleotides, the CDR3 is TGTGCCAGCAGTAGCAGGGGTCAGCCCCAGCATTTT. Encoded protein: CASSSRGQPQHF.

The CDR3 DNA sequence: TGTGCCAGCAGCCAAGGGACTAGATATTGGGAGACCCAGTACTTC. This sequence encodes CASSQGTRYWETQYF. This rearrangement joins TRBV3-1 (or the pseudogene TRBV3-2) to TRBJ2-5; 7 bases are shared with TRBD2. CDR1 is LGHDT, CDR2 YNNKEL, per germline (reference sequence). V trimming: 1 base; J trimming: 5 bases; junction bases outside the gene matches: 7. The CDR3 is 15 amino acids.

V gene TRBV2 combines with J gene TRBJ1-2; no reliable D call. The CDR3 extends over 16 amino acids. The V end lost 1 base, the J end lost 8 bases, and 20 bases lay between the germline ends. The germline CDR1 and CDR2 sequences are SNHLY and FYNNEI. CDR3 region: CASSEGPGSTREGYTF. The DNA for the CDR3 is TGTGCCAGCAGTGAAGGGCCAGGATCAACTCGGGAGGGCTACACCTTC. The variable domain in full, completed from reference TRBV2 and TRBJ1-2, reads EPEVTQTPSHQVTQMGQEVILRCVPISNHLYFYWYRQILGQKVEFLVSFYNNEISEKSEIFDDQFSVERPDGSNFTLKIRSTKLEDSAMYFCASSEGPGSTREGYTFGSGTRLTVV.

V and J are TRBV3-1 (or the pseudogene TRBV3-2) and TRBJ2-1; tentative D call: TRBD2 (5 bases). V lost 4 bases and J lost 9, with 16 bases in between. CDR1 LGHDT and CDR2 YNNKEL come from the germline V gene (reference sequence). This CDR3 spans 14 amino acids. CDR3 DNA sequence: TGTGCCAGCAGCCCCCAATGGTCAGGAGGTGAGCAGTTCTTC. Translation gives CASSPQWSGGEQFF.

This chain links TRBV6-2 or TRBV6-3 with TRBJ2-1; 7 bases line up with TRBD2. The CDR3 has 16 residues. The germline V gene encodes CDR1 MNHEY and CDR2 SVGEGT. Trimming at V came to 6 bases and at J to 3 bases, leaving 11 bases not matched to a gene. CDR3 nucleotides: TGTGCCAGCAGCACCGGGACTAAAGGGCTCTACAATGAGCAGTTCTTC. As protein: CASSTGTKGLYNEQFF.

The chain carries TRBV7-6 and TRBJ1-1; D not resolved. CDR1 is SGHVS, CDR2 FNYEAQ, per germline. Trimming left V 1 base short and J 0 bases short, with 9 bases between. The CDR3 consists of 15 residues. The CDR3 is CASSLVGILNTEAFF. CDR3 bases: TGTGCCAGCAGCTTAGTAGGGATATTGAACACTGAAGCTTTCTTT.

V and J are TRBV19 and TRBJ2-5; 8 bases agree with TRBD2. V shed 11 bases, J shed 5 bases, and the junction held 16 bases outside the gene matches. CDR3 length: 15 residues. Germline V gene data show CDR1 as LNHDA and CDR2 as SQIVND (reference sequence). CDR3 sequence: CASGGLRGGTETQYF. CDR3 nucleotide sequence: TGTGCCTCTGGGGGTTTGCGCGGGGGGACGGAGACCCAGTACTTC.

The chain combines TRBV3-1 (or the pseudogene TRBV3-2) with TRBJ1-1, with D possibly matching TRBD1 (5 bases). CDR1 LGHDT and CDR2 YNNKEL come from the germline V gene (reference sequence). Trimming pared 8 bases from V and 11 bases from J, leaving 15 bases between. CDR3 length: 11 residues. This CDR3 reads CASSQGNDAFF. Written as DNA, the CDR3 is TGTGCCAGCTCTCAGGGAAATGACGCTTTCTTT.

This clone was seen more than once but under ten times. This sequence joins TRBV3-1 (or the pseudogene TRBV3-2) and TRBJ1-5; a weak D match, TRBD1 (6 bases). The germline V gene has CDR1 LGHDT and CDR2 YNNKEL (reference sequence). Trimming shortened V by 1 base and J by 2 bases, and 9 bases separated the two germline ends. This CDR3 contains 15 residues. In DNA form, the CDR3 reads TGTGCCAGCAGCCAAGGACAGGACGGCAATCAGCCCCAGCATTTT. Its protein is CASSQGQDGNQPQHF.

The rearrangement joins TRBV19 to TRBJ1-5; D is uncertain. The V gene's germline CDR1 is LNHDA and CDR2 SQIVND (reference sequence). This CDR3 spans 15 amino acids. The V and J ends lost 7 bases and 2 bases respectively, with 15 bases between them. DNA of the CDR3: TGTGCCAGTAAGTGGGCGGGGAACGGCAATCAGCCCCAGCATTTT. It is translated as CASKWAGNGNQPQHF.

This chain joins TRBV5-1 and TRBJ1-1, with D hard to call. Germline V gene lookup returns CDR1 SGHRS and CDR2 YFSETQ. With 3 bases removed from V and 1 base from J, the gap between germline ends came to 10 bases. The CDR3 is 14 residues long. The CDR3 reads CASSSFTPNTEAFF. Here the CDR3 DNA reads TGCGCCAGCAGCTCGTTTACCCCGAACACTGAAGCTTTCTTT. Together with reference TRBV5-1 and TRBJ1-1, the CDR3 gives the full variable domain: KAGVTQTPRYLIKTRGQQVTLSCSPISGHRSVSWYQQTPGQGLQFLFEYFSETQRNKGNFPGRFSGRQFSNSRSEMNVSTLELGDSALYLCASSSFTPNTEAFFGQGTRLTVV.

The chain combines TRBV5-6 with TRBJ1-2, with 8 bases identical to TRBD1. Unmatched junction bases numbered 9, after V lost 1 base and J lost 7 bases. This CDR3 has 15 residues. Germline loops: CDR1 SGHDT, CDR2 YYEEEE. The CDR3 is CASSLMRTGPAGYTF. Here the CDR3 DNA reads TGTGCCAGCAGCTTGATGCGGACAGGGCCGGCTGGCTACACCTTC.

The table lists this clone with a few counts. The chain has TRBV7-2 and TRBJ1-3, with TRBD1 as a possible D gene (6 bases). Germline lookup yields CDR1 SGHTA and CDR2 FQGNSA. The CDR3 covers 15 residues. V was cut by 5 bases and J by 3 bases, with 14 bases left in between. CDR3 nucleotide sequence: TGTGCCAGCAGCCCATCTACAGGGAATGGAAACACCATATATTTT. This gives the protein CASSPSTGNGNTIYF.

The CDR3 sequence is CASSSGTGWTGELFF. DNA of the CDR3: TGTGCCAGCAGTTCCGGGACAGGGTGGACCGGGGAGCTGTTTTTT. This chain joins TRBV27 and TRBJ2-2; 9 bases align to TRBD1. Trimming cost V 4 bases and J 5 bases; bases outside gene matches: 5. Germline V lookup: CDR1 MNHEY, CDR2 SMNVEV (reference sequence). The CDR3 is 15 amino acids.

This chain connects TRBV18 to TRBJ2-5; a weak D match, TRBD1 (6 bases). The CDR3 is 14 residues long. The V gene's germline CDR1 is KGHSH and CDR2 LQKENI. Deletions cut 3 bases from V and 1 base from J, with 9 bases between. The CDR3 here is CASSPPGAQETQYF. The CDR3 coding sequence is TGTGCCAGCTCACCTCCAGGGGCCCAAGAGACCCAGTACTTC.

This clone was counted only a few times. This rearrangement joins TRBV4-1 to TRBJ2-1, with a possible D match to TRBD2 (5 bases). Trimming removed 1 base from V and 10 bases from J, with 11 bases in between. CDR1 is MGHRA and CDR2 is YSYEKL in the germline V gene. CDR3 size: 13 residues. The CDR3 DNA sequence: TGCGCCAGCAGCCAAGGAGAGGAGCGGGAGCAGTTCTTC. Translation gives CASSQGEEREQFF.

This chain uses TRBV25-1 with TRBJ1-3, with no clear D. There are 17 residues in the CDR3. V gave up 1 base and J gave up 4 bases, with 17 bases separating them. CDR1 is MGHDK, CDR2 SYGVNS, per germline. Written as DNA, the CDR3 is TGTGCCAGCAGTGAATCAGGCAGGCTAATCTCCGGAAACACCATATATTTT. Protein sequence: CASSESGRLISGNTIYF.